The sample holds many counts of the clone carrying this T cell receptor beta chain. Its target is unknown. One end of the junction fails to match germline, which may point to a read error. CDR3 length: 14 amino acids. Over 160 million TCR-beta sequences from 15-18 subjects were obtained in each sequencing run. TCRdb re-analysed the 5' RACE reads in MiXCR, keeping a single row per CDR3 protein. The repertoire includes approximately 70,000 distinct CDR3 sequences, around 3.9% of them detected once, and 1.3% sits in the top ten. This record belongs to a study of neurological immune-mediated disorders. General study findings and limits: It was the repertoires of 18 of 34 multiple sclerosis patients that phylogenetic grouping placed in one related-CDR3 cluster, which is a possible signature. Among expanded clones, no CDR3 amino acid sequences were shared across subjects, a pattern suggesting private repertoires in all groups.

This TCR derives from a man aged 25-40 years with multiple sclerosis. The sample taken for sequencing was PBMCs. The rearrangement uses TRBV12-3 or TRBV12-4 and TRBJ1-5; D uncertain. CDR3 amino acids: CASRLDRENQPQHF. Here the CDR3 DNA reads TGTGCCAGCAGGTTAGATAGGGAGAATCAGCCCCAGCATTTT.